This TCR beta chain was documented in a study of cytomegalovirus exposure and HLA in healthy donors. Across the whole study: There were some 400 genotyped donors. Of these, about 81% fell in the genetic ancestry cluster associated with self-reported Caucasian donors. General study results and limits: In a later analysis, HLA-associated beta chains showed higher expansion and lower generation probabilities than comparable chains. The HLA-A and HLA-B alleles of most subjects were reportedly predicted accurately from TCR beta sequences.

Comments on this clone: Its antigen is currently unknown.

Use of 60 Vbeta and 13 Jbeta primers characterized the PCR. Profiling relied on immunoSEQ multiplex PCR, and the TCRdb table lists in-frame clones only, not all of them. The sample holds under 150,000 clones; about four fifths are singletons and the top ten take around 4.1%. The TCR was taken from a man aged 40-49 years in good health and CMV-seropositive. Sequencing was carried out using PBMCs.

The CDR3 sequence is CASSLGPSCGKEKLFF. The CDR3 nucleotides are TGTGCCAGCAGCTTAGGCCCGAGTTGCGGAAAGGAAAAACTGTTTTTT. The chain employs TRBV7-4 and TRBJ1-4, with D uncertain. The V end was cut by 1 base, the J end by 8 bases, with 17 bases between. CDR3 length: 16 residues. Germline-derived CDR1 and CDR2 are SGHVT and SQSDAQ.